This T cell receptor beta chain was profiled in a study of blood T cell repertoires in COVID-19. On the study more broadly: The United States, Italy and Spain were the sources of the acute and convalescent COVID-19 samples.

Germline lookup yields CDR1 LNHNV and CDR2 YYDKDF (reference sequence). Trimming took 0 bases from V and 0 from J, leaving 15 bases between them. The CDR3 covers 18 residues. Under the authors' procedure: Counts of nucleated cells, estimated from reference gene primer amplification, were obtained. Here immunoSEQ multiplex PCR was the method, and the copy in TCRdb shows in-frame clones only, minus some. V, J and clone size were drawn from that table, and D and trimming were deduced from the DNA. Of under 200,000 clones in the sample, approximately 91% were seen once. The genes are TRBV15 and TRBJ1-3; TRBD1 might be the D (6 bases). Sequenced material: peripheral blood. The clonotype originates from a man younger than 30 with acute or convalescent COVID-19. This CDR3 is CATSREILGQISGNTIYF. In DNA, the CDR3 is TGTGCCACCAGCAGAGAGATTTTAGGACAGATCTCTGGAAACACCATATATTTT.